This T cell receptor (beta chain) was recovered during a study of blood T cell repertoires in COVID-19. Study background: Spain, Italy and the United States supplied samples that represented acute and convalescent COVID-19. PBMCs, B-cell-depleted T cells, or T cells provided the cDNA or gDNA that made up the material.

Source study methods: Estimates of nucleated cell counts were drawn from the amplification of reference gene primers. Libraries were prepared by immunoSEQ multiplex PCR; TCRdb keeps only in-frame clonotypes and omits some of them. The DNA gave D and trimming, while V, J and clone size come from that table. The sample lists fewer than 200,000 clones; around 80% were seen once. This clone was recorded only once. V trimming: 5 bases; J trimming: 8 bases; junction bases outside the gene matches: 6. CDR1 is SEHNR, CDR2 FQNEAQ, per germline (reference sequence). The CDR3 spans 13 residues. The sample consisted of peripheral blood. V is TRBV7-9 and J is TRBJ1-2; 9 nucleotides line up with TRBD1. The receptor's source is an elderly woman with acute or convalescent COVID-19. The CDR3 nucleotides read TGTGCCAGCAGCGCCCGACAGGGGGTGGGCTACACCTTC. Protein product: CASSARQGVGYTF.